The clone carrying this TCR beta chain was seen a few times. Its antigen is not known. The entry originates in a study of T cell repertoires in cytomegalovirus infection. Germline CDR1 is SGHTA and CDR2 is FQGNSA. The CDR3 is made up of 14 amino acids. V was cut by 7 bases and J by 6 bases, with 18 bases left in between. TCRdb used MiXCR to reprocess the reads, holding one entry per CDR3 protein. The profile shows approximately 730,000 distinct CDR3 sequences, roughly 28% of them singletons. This clonotype was sampled from a human donor in good health (CMV status not recorded). Some clones in this sample may be carry-over from other donors' samples. The specimen comprised cultured CD8+ T cells from PBMCs, sampled from culture after CMV antigen stimulation. This chain connects TRBV7-2 to TRBJ1-1; D may be TRBD1 (6 bases). CDR3 in amino acids: CASTQTGYISEAFF. CDR3 sequence (DNA): TGTGCCAGCACCCAAACAGGGTATATCTCTGAAGCTTTCTTT.